This T cell receptor (beta chain) was captured by sequencing in a study of blood T cell repertoires in COVID-19. Study information: The study drew acute and convalescent COVID-19 samples from the United States, Italy and Spain.

As originally analysed: Reference gene primer amplification gave nucleated cell count estimates. This table comes from immunoSEQ multiplex PCR, and its TCRdb copy is limited to in-frame clones, with some not included. D and trimming were read from the DNA, whereas the V and J calls and clone size are those reported in that table. There are 300,000 to 400,000 clones in the sample; under 90% occur only once, and approximately 5.2% lies in the top ten. J lost 6 bases, V lost 5 bases, and 8 bases had no gene match. This CDR3 has 15 amino acids. The V gene's germline CDR1 is LNHDA and CDR2 SQIVND (reference sequence). Residents of 24 US areas, aged roughly 18 to 89 years, made up the participants. Participant reports of clinical history set cohort assignment.

Specimen: PBMCs or T cells enriched from blood (not recorded which). The sequence was collected from a man aged 55-75 years who had recovered from COVID-19. The rearrangement uses TRBV19 and TRBJ2-2, with TRBD1 identical over 8 bases. Here the CDR3 reads CASSPGQASSGELFF. The CDR3 coding sequence is TGTGCCAGTAGTCCGGGACAGGCCTCTTCCGGGGAGCTGTTTTTT.